Shown below are 29 T cell receptor beta chains from a single sample sequenced in a study of blood T cells in healthy people across ages. A J-beta primer mix and a sample-barcoded 5' primer were used in a second PCR of roughly 6 to 12 cycles. MiXCR, run by TCRdb on the 5' RACE reads, gives a single entry per CDR3 protein. Of fewer than 1.5 million distinct CDR3 sequences in the sample, 40% to 50% were seen once. Sequencing was done on a sample of blood. All receptors come from a woman aged 18-29 years in good health.

This sequence joins TRBV6-5 and TRBJ2-5; 9 bases are a match to TRBD1. Judging by the DNA end, TRBJ2-7 fits better; the J call may be wrong. Germline CDR1 is MNHEY and CDR2 is SVGAGI. The CDR3 is made up of 16 amino acids. As DNA, the CDR3 is TGTGCCAGCAGTTACTCGGGGACAGGGTCGGCCTACGAGCAGTACTTC. This translates into CASSYSGTGSAYEQYF.

This chain connects TRBV9 to TRBJ2-6; possibly TRBD1 for D (6 bases). Trimming took off 10 bases at V and 0 bases at J, with 14 bases between the two ends. The CDR3 is 15 residues long. Germline V gene lookup returns CDR1 SGDLS and CDR2 YYNGEE. The CDR3 bases are TGTGCCCGCACCGGACAGTCCTCTGGGGCCAACGTCCTGACTTTC. Protein product: CARTGQSSGANVLTF. The full variable domain, rest sourced from reference TRBV9 and TRBJ2-6, is DSGVTQTPKHLITATGQRVTLRCSPRSGDLSVYWYQQSLDQGLQFLIQYYNGEERAKGNILERFSAQQFPDLHSELNLSSLELGDSALYFCARTGQSSGANVLTFGAGSRLTVL.

This chain uses TRBV20-1 with TRBJ2-7; 9 bases match TRBD1. Germline CDR1 reads DFQATT; CDR2 reads SNEGSKA (reference sequence). The CDR3 runs 15 residues. Germline trimming cut 5 bases from V and 5 bases from J; bases unmatched to any gene: 13. CDR3 sequence reads: CSALSLGTGNNEQYF. The DNA of the CDR3 is TGCAGTGCTCTATCCCTCGGGACAGGGAACAACGAGCAGTACTTC.

This clonotype was detected a few times. The chain combines TRBV6-2 or TRBV6-3 with TRBJ1-2; no firm D call. Trimming stripped 8 bases from V and 1 base from J, with 11 bases between. CDR1 and CDR2 from the germline V gene are MNHEY and SVGEGT. This CDR3 is 13 amino acids long. The CDR3 spells CASGEPFNYGYTF. CDR3 bases: TGTGCCAGCGGAGAACCCTTTAACTATGGCTACACCTTC.

The genes are TRBV12-3 or TRBV12-4 and TRBJ2-1; tentatively, D is TRBD2 (7 bases). V dropped 5 bases and J dropped 7 bases, with 15 bases sitting between them. The CDR3 runs to 14 residues. CDR3 sequence (DNA): TGTGCCAGCAGTATGCCGGGGGGCCAAAATGAGCAGTTCTTC. It codes for CASSMPGGQNEQFF.

This clonotype was observed a few times. The chain has TRBV10-3 and TRBJ2-7; TRBD1 matches 7 bases. Germline CDR1 ENHRY, CDR2 SYGVKD. Unmatched junction bases numbered 4, after V lost 0 bases and J lost 2 bases. This CDR3 region has 15 residues. DNA for the CDR3: TGTGCCATCAGTGAGTCGGGGACAGAGACCTACGAGCAGTACTTC. It encodes CAISESGTETYEQYF.

This clonotype has more than one count but fewer than ten. This chain links TRBV3-1 with TRBJ2-3, with D unclear. The germline V and J ends were trimmed by 5 bases and 2 bases, with 14 bases remaining between them. The length of the CDR3 is 15 residues. The V gene's germline CDR1 is LGHDT and CDR2 YNNKEL (reference sequence). CDR3 amino acids: CASSYTALVTDTQYF. Here the CDR3 DNA reads TGTGCCAGCAGCTACACGGCCCTGGTCACAGATACGCAGTATTTT.

This clonotype was seen repeatedly, ten times or more. The chain combines TRBV4-1 with TRBJ1-5; D possibly corresponds to TRBD1 (6 bases). V lost 1 base and J lost 2, with 18 bases in between. Germline V gene lookup returns CDR1 MGHRA and CDR2 YSYEKL. The CDR3 contains 18 residues. The CDR3 reads CASSQGMNRALGNQPQHF. CDR3 in DNA: TGCGCCAGCAGCCAAGGGATGAACAGGGCCTTGGGCAATCAGCCCCAGCATTTT.

This clonotype was seen a few times. This chain uses TRBV20-1 with TRBJ2-1; TRBD1 agrees at 12 bases. Germline loops: CDR1 DFQATT, CDR2 SNEGSKA (reference sequence). This CDR3 spans 21 amino acids. Trimming at V came to 6 bases and at J to 2 bases, leaving 23 bases not matched to a gene. In nucleotides, the CDR3 is TGCAGTGCAACCGGGAGACAAAAAATTGTGGGGACAGGGGGCGCCTACAATGAGCAGTTCTTC. It translates to CSATGRQKIVGTGGAYNEQFF.

V is TRBV3-1 and J is TRBJ2-5; D gene unclear. The V gene lost 0 bases and the J gene lost 7 bases, with 18 bases spanning the gap. This CDR3 has 16 amino acids. Germline V CDR1 and CDR2: LGHDT, YNNKEL (reference sequence). In nucleotides, the CDR3 is TGTGCCAGCAGCCAAGATCTAATAGCAGCACGGGCGACCCAGTACTTC. The encoded protein is CASSQDLIAARATQYF.

The sample holds a few counts of this clonotype. The rearrangement joins TRBV6-5 to TRBJ2-3, with 15 bases aligning to TRBD2. The CDR3 sequence is 18 residues long. Trimming took 0 bases from V and 6 from J; bases not matched to a gene: 7. Germline assignment: CDR1 MNHEY and CDR2 SVGAGI. The DNA for the CDR3 is TGTGCCAGCAGTTACTCGGGACTAGCGGGGGGCCCCACGGATACGCAGTATTTT. Translated, it gives CASSYSGLAGGPTDTQYF.

Here the CDR3 reads CASSQEFLGRRPQETQYF. Written as DNA, the CDR3 is TGTGCCAGCAGCCAAGAATTCCTCGGGCGGAGACCTCAAGAGACCCAGTACTTC. V usage is TRBV3-1 and J usage is TRBJ2-4; the D is unclear. The tail of the sequence fits TRBJ2-5 better, so the J call may be wrong. CDR3 length: 18 amino acids. Germline values: CDR1 LGHDT, CDR2 YNNKEL (reference sequence).

J is TRBJ2-7 and V is TRBV15, with D maybe TRBD2 (5 bases). Germline-derived CDR1 and CDR2 are LNHNV and YYDKDF (reference sequence). CDR3 length: 15 amino acids. Trimming left V 2 bases short and J 7 bases short, with 18 bases between. In nucleotides, the CDR3 is TGTGCCACCAGCAGAAGCCTCTCGGGATTAGGGGAGCAGTACTTC. Translation gives CATSRSLSGLGEQYF.

This chain connects TRBV5-5 to TRBJ2-5; possibly TRBD2 for D (6 bases). The CDR3 is made up of 19 amino acids. Trimming removed 3 bases from V and 2 bases from J, with 26 bases in between. Per the germline V gene, CDR1 is SGHKS and CDR2 is YYEKEE (reference sequence). CDR3 bases: TGTGCCAGCAGCTGGGGCCGGGGGACGGGTGATAGTCTTCAAGAGACCCAGTACTTC. Its translation is CASSWGRGTGDSLQETQYF.

The chain has TRBV2 and TRBJ2-7; the D gene is possibly TRBD2 (6 bases). The CDR3 consists of 15 residues. CDR1 and CDR2 from the germline V gene are SNHLY and FYNNEI. The V end was cut by 1 base, the J end by 1 base, with 11 bases between. The CDR3 bases are TGTGCCAGCAGTGAAGTGGCGGGAACTTCCTACGAGCAGTACTTC. Amino acids: CASSEVAGTSYEQYF.

This clonotype was seen a handful of times. This chain links TRBV4-1 with TRBJ2-3; TRBD1 matches 7 bases. V lost 3 bases to trimming and J lost 0 bases; unmatched junction nucleotides: 12. Germline CDR1 and CDR2: MGHRA and YSYEKL. The CDR3 length is 18 residues. This chain's CDR3 is CASSHPRGGQASTDTQYF. The CDR3 coding sequence is TGCGCCAGCAGCCACCCTAGAGGTGGACAGGCTAGCACAGATACGCAGTATTTT.

This rearrangement joins TRBV12-3 or TRBV12-4 to TRBJ2-1; D might be TRBD2 (5 bases). The V end lost 5 bases, the J end lost 7 bases, and 21 bases lay between the germline ends. There are 16 residues in the CDR3. CDR3 in amino acids: CASSPRTPWMENEQFF. DNA for the CDR3: TGTGCCAGCAGTCCTCGGACTCCCTGGATGGAAAATGAGCAGTTCTTC.

This clonotype was found a few times. The chain joins TRBV24-1 to TRBJ2-3; D not certain. The germline CDR1 and CDR2 sequences are KGHDR and SFDVKD. CDR3 size: 14 residues. V gave up 3 bases and J gave up 6 bases, with 12 bases separating them. The CDR3 is CATSDPLFSDTQYF. CDR3 nucleotide sequence: TGTGCCACCAGTGATCCCCTGTTCTCCGATACGCAGTATTTT.

The chain joins TRBV24-1 to TRBJ2-5; tentative D call: TRBD2 (5 bases). Trimming cost V 4 bases and J 11 bases, with 31 bases left between them. Germline CDR1 is KGHDR and CDR2 is SFDVKD. The CDR3 has 18 residues. CDR3 region: CATSDHSPYKGTGNEQYF. CDR3 sequence (DNA): TGTGCCACCAGTGACCACTCGCCCTACAAAGGAACCGGGAATGAGCAGTACTTC.

CDR3 in DNA: TGTGCCAGCAGCCGCAACAGGGTAGGGGAAAAACTGTTTTTT. Translating it yields CASSRNRVGEKLFF. V and J are TRBV7-6 and TRBJ1-4; TRBD1 might be the D (6 bases). Germline V gene lookup returns CDR1 SGHVS and CDR2 FNYEAQ. Trimming removed 5 bases from V and 8 bases from J, with 15 bases in between. CDR3 length equals 14 residues.

The J gene is TRBJ2-5, the V gene TRBV3-1; D gene uncertain. Germline V gene lookup returns CDR1 LGHDT and CDR2 YNNKEL (reference sequence). The CDR3 is 14 residues long. Trimming cost V 3 bases and J 11 bases, with 19 bases left between them. This CDR3 is CASSQEDLSHEQYF. CDR3 bases: TGTGCCAGCAGCCAGGAAGACTTATCCCATGAGCAGTACTTC.

V usage is TRBV20-1 and J usage is TRBJ2-2; TRBD2 matches 13 bases. The germline CDR1 and CDR2 sequences are DFQATT and SNEGSKA (reference sequence). Trimming took 6 bases from V and 1 from J; bases not matched to a gene: 2. This CDR3 contains 15 residues. The CDR3: CSARTSGGNTGELFF. CDR3 bases: TGCAGTGCCCGGACTAGCGGGGGGAACACCGGGGAGCTGTTTTTT.

Worth noting for this clonotype: One junction end disagrees with the germline gene, perhaps due to a read error. The genes are TRBV20-1 and TRBJ2-1, with D possibly being TRBD2 (6 bases). CDR3 length equals 16 residues. The germline V gene encodes CDR1 DFQATT and CDR2 SNEGSKA (reference sequence). For the CDR3, the DNA is TGCAGTGCTAGAGAGAGCGGGCCCAGCTCCTACAATGGGCAGTTCTTC. Encoded protein: CSARESGPSSYNGQFF.

This clonotype was seen more than once but under ten times. This chain joins TRBV20-1 and TRBJ1-1; TRBD1 agrees at 9 bases. CDR3 length: 12 amino acids. Per the germline V gene, CDR1 is DFQATT and CDR2 is SNEGSKA (reference sequence). Trimming cost V 8 bases and J 3 bases; bases outside gene matches: 4. The CDR3 protein is CSPRTGDTEAFF. The DNA for the CDR3 is TGCAGTCCGAGGACAGGGGACACTGAAGCTTTCTTT.

The rearrangement joins TRBV6-6 to TRBJ1-1, with 10 bases identical to TRBD1. From germline, CDR1 is MNHNY and CDR2 SVGAGI (reference sequence). The CDR3 sequence is 11 residues long. Unmatched junction bases numbered 5, after V lost 8 bases and J lost 11 bases. The CDR3, as DNA: TGTGCCAGCGGGACAGGGGTGGATGCTTTCTTT. Translated, it gives CASGTGVDAFF.

This clonotype was found a few times. The chain has TRBV15 and TRBJ1-5; 8 bases map to TRBD1. Losses at the gene ends were 5 bases for V and 2 bases for J; bases not matched to a gene: 8. The V gene's germline CDR1 is LNHNV and CDR2 YYDKDF (reference sequence). CDR3 length: 16 amino acids. The CDR3 DNA reads TGTGCCACCAGCCACAGGACAGGGTATGGCAATCAGCCCCAGCATTTT. Translating it yields CATSHRTGYGNQPQHF.

This chain connects TRBV28 to TRBJ2-1; 12 bases agree with TRBD1. The CDR3 consists of 16 residues. Germline trimming cut 2 bases from V and 9 bases from J; bases unmatched to any gene: 8. In germline, CDR1 is MDHEN, CDR2 SYDVKM. For the CDR3, the DNA is TGTGCCAGCAGTTTAATCGGGACAGGGGGCTTTGGTGAGCAGTTCTTC. Protein sequence: CASSLIGTGGFGEQFF.

The rearrangement uses TRBV7-9 and TRBJ2-5, with D tentatively TRBD1 (6 bases). This CDR3 has 17 residues. Trimming took 1 base from V and 1 from J, leaving 16 bases between them. CDR1 is SEHNR and CDR2 is FQNEAQ in the germline V gene (reference sequence). The CDR3 loop reads CASSLGVQAGVQETQYF. Here the CDR3 DNA reads TGTGCCAGCAGCTTAGGCGTGCAGGCAGGGGTCCAAGAGACCCAGTACTTC.

The sample holds a few counts of this clonotype. The rearrangement links TRBV29-1 to TRBJ1-1, with D unclear. The germline V gene has CDR1 SQVTM and CDR2 ANQGSEA. V gave up 4 bases and J gave up 2 bases, with 11 bases separating them. The length of the CDR3 is 13 residues. The DNA of the CDR3 is TGCAGCGTTGCAAGGGTGGGAAACACTGAAGCTTTCTTT. It specifies CSVARVGNTEAFF.